Each of the 10 T cell receptor beta chains below was sequenced from the same sample in a study of human T cells and chemical hapten exposure. As to time point: patch test 2, 6 weeks after DPC sensitization. Sample treatment: therapeutic diphenylcyclopropenone sensitization with weekly scalp DPC. Unfractionated whole blood yielded the extracted total RNA. TCRdb called the RACE reads again in MiXCR, with one record for every CDR3 protein. Seen here are 35,000 to 45,000 distinct CDR3 sequences, 9.5% to 10% observed once, and the top ten hold 11% to 15%. The sequences come from whole blood, collected in connection with sensitization to the hapten diphenylcyclopropenone (DPC). All receptors derive from a woman in her 30s with alopecia areata. Some clones in this sample may be carry-over from other donors' samples.

This clonotype has only a few counts. This chain uses TRBV19 with TRBJ2-5, with D possibly matching TRBD1 (6 bases). CDR1 and CDR2 from the germline V gene are LNHDA and SQIVND (reference sequence). The CDR3 consists of 13 residues. Trimming stripped 8 bases from V and 1 base from J, with 11 bases between. The CDR3 region has the DNA TGTGCCAGTCGGGACATTCTCCAAGAGACCCAGTACTTC. This translates into CASRDILQETQYF. Filled out from reference TRBV19 and TRBJ2-5, the complete variable domain reads DGGITQSPKYLFRKEGQNVTLSCEQNLNHDAMYWYRQDPGQGLRLIYYSQIVNDFQKGDIAEGYSVSREKKESFPLTVTSAQKNPTAFYLCASRDILQETQYFGPGTRLLVL.

This chain connects TRBV18 to TRBJ1-5, with D uncertain. This CDR3 is built from 13 residues. From germline, CDR1 is KGHSH and CDR2 LQKENI. Trimming took off 2 bases at V and 3 bases at J, with 5 bases between the two ends. The CDR3 nucleotides are TGTGCCAGCTCACCAGGGGTCAATCAGCCCCAGCATTTT. Protein product: CASSPGVNQPQHF.

This clonotype was found a few times. The gene calls are TRBV7-2 and TRBJ1-4; D gene ambiguous. V lost 1 base and J lost 4, with 10 bases in between. The CDR3 is 15 residues long. Germline CDR1 is SGHTA and CDR2 is FQGNSA. This CDR3 reads CASSLVGGRNEKLFF. The CDR3 DNA sequence: TGTGCCAGCAGCTTAGTGGGTGGCCGTAATGAAAAACTGTTTTTT.

CDR3 sequence: CSAPGQGGYGYTF. DNA of the CDR3: TGCAGTGCCCCCGGACAGGGGGGCTATGGCTACACCTTC. The chain carries TRBV20-1 and TRBJ1-2; 10 bases agree with TRBD1. The CDR3 is 13 amino acids. After removal of 6 bases from V and 4 bases from J, the junction contained 5 bases not matched to a gene. Germline loops: CDR1 DFQATT, CDR2 SNEGSKA (reference sequence).

This clonotype has ten or more counts. The chain has TRBV3-1 and TRBJ1-2; D is possibly TRBD1 (6 bases). The CDR3 is made up of 13 amino acids. CDR1 LGHDT and CDR2 YNNKEL come from the germline V gene (reference sequence). V lost 6 bases to trimming and J lost 6 bases, with 14 bases between them. The CDR3 DNA sequence: TGTGCCAGCAGTCCTTTGGGGGCGGATGGCTACACCTTC. It codes for CASSPLGADGYTF.

This clonotype occurred a few times. This chain links TRBV29-1 with TRBJ1-2; 9 bases align to TRBD1. J lost 5 bases, V lost 7 bases, and 5 bases had no gene match. The CDR3 is 12 residues long. CDR1 is SQVTM, CDR2 ANQGSEA, per germline. CDR3 in DNA: TGCAGCGCCACAGGGGGCGGGTATGGCTACACCTTC. Amino acid sequence: CSATGGGYGYTF.

Only a few counts were recorded for this clonotype. This chain connects TRBV3-1 to TRBJ1-1; tentatively, D is TRBD1 (5 bases). Germline V gives CDR1 LGHDT, CDR2 YNNKEL (reference sequence). The CDR3 covers 13 residues. V was pared by 0 bases and J by 6 bases, with 8 bases between. The CDR3 spells CASSQDGTAEAFF. Written as DNA, the CDR3 is TGTGCCAGCAGCCAAGATGGGACCGCTGAAGCTTTCTTT.

The chain recombines TRBV27 with TRBJ1-5; D gene uncertain. CDR1 is MNHEY, CDR2 SMNVEV, per germline (reference sequence). The V and J ends lost 10 bases and 0 bases respectively, with 13 bases between them. The CDR3 has 14 amino acids. The chain's CDR3 is CANRPRYSNQPQHF. The CDR3, as DNA: TGTGCCAACCGTCCCAGGTATAGCAATCAGCCCCAGCATTTT.

The rearrangement uses TRBV15 and TRBJ2-1, with 9 positions matching TRBD1. CDR3 length equals 16 residues. Germline CDR1 and CDR2: LNHNV and YYDKDF (reference sequence). The ends lost 0 bases at V and 5 bases at J; junction bases unmatched: 5. CDR3 region: CATSRDLGTGNNEQFF. The CDR3 DNA sequence: TGTGCCACCAGCAGAGATCTTGGGACAGGGAACAATGAGCAGTTCTTC.

This clonotype was counted many times. The rearrangement joins TRBV5-1 to TRBJ1-4, with 7 bases fitting TRBD1. Germline V gives CDR1 SGHRS, CDR2 YFSETQ. The CDR3 sequence is 14 residues long. V lost 5 bases and J lost 5; bases outside the gene matches: 6. The CDR3 protein is CASSQGEGNEKLFF. CDR3 in DNA: TGCGCCAGCAGTCAGGGGGAGGGGAATGAAAAACTGTTTTTT.